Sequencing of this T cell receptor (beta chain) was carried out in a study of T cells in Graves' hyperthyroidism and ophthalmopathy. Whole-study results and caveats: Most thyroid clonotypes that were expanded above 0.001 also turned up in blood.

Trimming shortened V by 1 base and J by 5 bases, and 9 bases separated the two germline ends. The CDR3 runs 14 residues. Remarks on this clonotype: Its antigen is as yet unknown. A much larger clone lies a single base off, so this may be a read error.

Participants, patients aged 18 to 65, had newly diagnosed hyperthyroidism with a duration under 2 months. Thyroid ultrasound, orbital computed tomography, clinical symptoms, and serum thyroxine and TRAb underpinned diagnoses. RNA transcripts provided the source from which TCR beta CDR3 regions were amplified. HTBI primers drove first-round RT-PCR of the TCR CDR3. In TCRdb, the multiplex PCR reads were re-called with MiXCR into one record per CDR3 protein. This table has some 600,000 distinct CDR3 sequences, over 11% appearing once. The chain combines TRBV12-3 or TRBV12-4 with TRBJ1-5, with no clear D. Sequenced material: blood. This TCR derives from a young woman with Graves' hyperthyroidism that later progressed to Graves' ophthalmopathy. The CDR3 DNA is TGTGCCAGCAGTTTAGTGGTGAGCGATCAGCCCCAGCATTTT. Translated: CASSLVVSDQPQHF.